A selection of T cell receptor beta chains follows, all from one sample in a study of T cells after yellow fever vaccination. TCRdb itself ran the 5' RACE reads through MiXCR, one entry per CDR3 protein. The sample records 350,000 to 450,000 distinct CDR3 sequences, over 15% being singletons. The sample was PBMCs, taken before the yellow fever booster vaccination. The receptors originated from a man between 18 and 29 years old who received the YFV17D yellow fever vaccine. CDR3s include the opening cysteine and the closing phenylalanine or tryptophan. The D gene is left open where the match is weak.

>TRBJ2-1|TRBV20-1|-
CSAYSTGITSYNEQFF
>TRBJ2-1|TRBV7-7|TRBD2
CASSQGLAVLNEQFF
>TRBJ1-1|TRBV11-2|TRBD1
CASSNTRTGSTEAFF
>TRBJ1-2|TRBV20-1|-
CSARDVKGLNYGYTF
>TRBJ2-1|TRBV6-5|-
CASSYSGDEQFF
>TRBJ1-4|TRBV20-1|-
CSARGAAATNEKLFF
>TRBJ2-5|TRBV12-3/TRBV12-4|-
CASSPHESGETQYF
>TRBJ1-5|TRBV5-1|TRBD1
CASSFRGGSNQPQHF
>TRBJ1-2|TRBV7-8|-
CASSLVRVGGYTF
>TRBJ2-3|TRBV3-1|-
CASSQFRTGTTQYF
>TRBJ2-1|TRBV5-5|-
CASSWVGKDNEQFF
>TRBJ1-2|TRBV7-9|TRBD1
CASSVLGQGIRGYTF
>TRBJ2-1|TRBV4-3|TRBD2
CASSPTPSGGVDEQFF
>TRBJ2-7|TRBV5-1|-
CASSLYSHSYYEQYF
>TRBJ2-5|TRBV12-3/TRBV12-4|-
CASTRRETQYF
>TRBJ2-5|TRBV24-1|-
CATSDIRTPETQYF
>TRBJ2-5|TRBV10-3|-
CAISRATLQETQYF
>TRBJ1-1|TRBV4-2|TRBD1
CASSHRTGARNTEAFF
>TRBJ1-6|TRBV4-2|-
CASSQEYLSVSPLHF
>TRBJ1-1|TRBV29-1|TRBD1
CSVPGTGGTEAFF
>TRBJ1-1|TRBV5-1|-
CASSLVGGPVTEAFF
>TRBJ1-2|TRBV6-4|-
CASIEIGYTF
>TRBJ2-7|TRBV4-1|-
CASSQEARPEVEQYF
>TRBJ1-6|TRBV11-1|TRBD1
CASSLRQGAYNSPLHF
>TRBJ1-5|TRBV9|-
CASSRGALGPQHF
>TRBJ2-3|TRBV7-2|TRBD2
CASSPGGAGLTDTQYF
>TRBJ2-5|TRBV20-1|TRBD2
CSASSTSGAQETQYF
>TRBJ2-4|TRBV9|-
CASSGDGQRHIQYF
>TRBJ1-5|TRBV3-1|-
CASSRTYSNQPQHF
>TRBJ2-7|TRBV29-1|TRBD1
CSVAGQGSSEQYF
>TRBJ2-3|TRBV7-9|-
CASSFPENFRQELSTDTQYF
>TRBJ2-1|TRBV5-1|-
CASSLSSMAKRDNEQFF
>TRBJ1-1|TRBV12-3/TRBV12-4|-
CASRGMGFTEAFF
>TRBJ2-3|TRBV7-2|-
CASSLDTGTDTQYF
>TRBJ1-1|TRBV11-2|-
CAPPGEGKNEAFF
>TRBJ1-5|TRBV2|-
CASSYKATGSPQHF
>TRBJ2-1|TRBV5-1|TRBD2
CASSPLTSGGGNEQFF
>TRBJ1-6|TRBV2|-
CASSPTGRSPLHF
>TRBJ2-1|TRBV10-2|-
CASIRGGNEQFF
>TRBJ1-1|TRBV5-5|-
CASRLNSGTEAFF
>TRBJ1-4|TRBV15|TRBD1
CATSRDRGTDRNEKLFF
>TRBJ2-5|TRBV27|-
CASSPRAQQETQYF
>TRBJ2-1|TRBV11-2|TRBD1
CASRYRGDEQFF
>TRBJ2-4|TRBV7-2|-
CASSSPVLAKNIQYF
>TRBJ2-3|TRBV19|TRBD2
CASSIGLADTQYF
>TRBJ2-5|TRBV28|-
CASTYNSETQYF
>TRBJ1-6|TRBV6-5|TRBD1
CASSPRQGWNSPLHF